The TCR beta chain under discussion was sequenced for a study of T cell responses to AZD1222 COVID-19 vaccine. Profiled with immunoSEQ multiplex PCR; TCRdb holds only in-frame clones, not every one. Seen here are approximately 120,000 clones, roughly 90% observed once, and the top ten hold approximately 1.5%. The sample consisted of peripheral blood, taken on day 0 of AZD1222 vaccination. The TCR comes from an adult in good health.

The CDR3 coding sequence is TGTGCCACCAGCAGAGAAGAGACCCAGTACTTC. It translates to CATSREETQYF. The genes are TRBV15 and TRBJ2-5, with unresolved D. The CDR3 extends over 11 amino acids. The V end was cut by 0 bases, the J end by 4 bases, with 0 bases between. CDR1 is LNHNV and CDR2 is YYDKDF in the germline V gene (reference sequence).